The 11 T cell receptor beta chains presented below share a single source sample, sequenced in a study of T cell responses to AZD1222 COVID-19 vaccine. This table comes from immunoSEQ multiplex PCR, and its TCRdb copy is limited to in-frame clones, with some not included. This table holds over 65,000 clones, about 87% found once. Specimen: peripheral blood, collected on day 0 of AZD1222 vaccination. These receptors came from an adult in good health.

This clone appeared a single time. The V call is TRBV3-1 (or the pseudogene TRBV3-2), the J call TRBJ2-7; D is unclear. Germline loops: CDR1 LGHDT, CDR2 YNNKEL (reference sequence). V was cut by 4 bases and J by 2 bases, with 12 bases left in between. The CDR3 is made up of 14 amino acids. CDR3 DNA: TGTGCCAGCAGCCCCAGGCCGGTTACCTACGAGCAGTACTTC. Translated, it gives CASSPRPVTYEQYF.

The gene calls are TRBV2 and TRBJ1-1; 7 bases map to TRBD1. The V gene's germline CDR1 is SNHLY and CDR2 FYNNEI. The CDR3 is 11 amino acids. J was trimmed by 7 bases and V by 9 bases; bases with no gene match: 5. CDR3: CARIGTDEAFF. The CDR3 region has the DNA TGTGCCAGGATAGGGACAGATGAAGCTTTCTTT. Together with reference TRBV2 and TRBJ1-1, the CDR3 gives the full variable domain: EPEVTQTPSHQVTQMGQEVILRCVPISNHLYFYWYRQILGQKVEFLVSFYNNEISEKSEIFDDQFSVERPDGSNFTLKIRSTKLEDSAMYFCARIGTDEAFFGQGTRLTVV.

The rearrangement joins TRBV7-9 to TRBJ1-1; 8 bases match TRBD1. Trimming cost V 4 bases and J 4 bases; bases outside gene matches: 8. Germline CDR1 SEHNR, CDR2 FQNEAQ (reference sequence). This CDR3 spans 15 amino acids. CDR3 protein: CASSSQGDRTTEAFF. The CDR3 nucleotides read TGTGCCAGCAGCTCTCAAGGGGACAGGACCACTGAAGCTTTCTTT.

This rearrangement joins TRBV24-1 to TRBJ2-5; D is undetermined. V lost 9 bases and J 1 base, leaving 11 bases between the germline ends. This CDR3 comprises 13 residues. Germline values: CDR1 KGHDR, CDR2 SFDVKD. The DNA of the CDR3 is TGTGCCACCCCGGTTAGGGCCCAAGAGACCCAGTACTTC. Its protein is CATPVRAQETQYF.

The V and J genes are TRBV10-3 and TRBJ2-7, with a tentative D call TRBD2 (5 bases). The germline V gene has CDR1 ENHRY and CDR2 SYGVKD. The CDR3 runs to 15 residues. Trimming shortened V by 3 bases and J by 0 bases, and 12 bases separated the two germline ends. CDR3 sequence (DNA): TGTGCCATCAGTGATTTGGCGGAGGTCTCCTACGAGCAGTACTTC. Protein: CAISDLAEVSYEQYF.

The chain couples TRBV27 to TRBJ2-7; D is uncertain. V was trimmed by 5 bases and J by 0 bases, leaving 17 bases between them. The CDR3 spans 16 residues. Germline CDR1 MNHEY, CDR2 SMNVEV (reference sequence). CDR3 coding DNA: TGTGCCAGCAGTATTTACACCAGTGGAAGCTCCTACGAGCAGTACTTC. Amino acids: CASSIYTSGSSYEQYF.

The chain joins TRBV7-9 to TRBJ1-5, with 7 bases lining up with TRBD1. CDR3 length: 15 amino acids. CDR1 and CDR2 from the germline V gene are SEHNR and FQNEAQ (reference sequence). V lost 2 bases and J lost 7; bases outside the gene matches: 8. The CDR3 spells CASSLSTQGDQPQHF. The CDR3 region has the DNA TGTGCCAGCAGCTTATCCACTCAGGGGGACCAGCCCCAGCATTTT.

J is TRBJ2-7 and V is TRBV27; 8 bases align to TRBD2. The CDR3 covers 14 residues. J was trimmed by 3 bases and V by 3 bases; bases with no gene match: 4. CDR1 and CDR2 from the germline V gene are MNHEY and SMNVEV (reference sequence). The CDR3 bases are TGTGCCAGCAGTTTCCGGGGGGGAGGCTACGAGCAGTACTTC. This codes for CASSFRGGGYEQYF.

The CDR3 sequence: CASSLPGTGAGEQYF. The CDR3 DNA is TGTGCCAGCAGCCTTCCCGGGACAGGGGCTGGAGAGCAGTACTTC. This chain connects TRBV11-3 to TRBJ2-7; 10 bases are shared with TRBD1. This CDR3 contains 15 residues. Germline V lookup: CDR1 SGHNT, CDR2 YENEEA. The V segment lost 5 bases and the J segment 7 bases; nucleotides outside the gene matches: 11.

The rearrangement joins TRBV6-1 to TRBJ1-2; TRBD1 agrees at 9 bases. This CDR3 contains 17 residues. V lost 0 bases, J lost 1 base, and 6 bases stayed unmatched. Germline V gene sequence: CDR1 MNHNS, CDR2 SASEGT. The CDR3 region is CASSEALGTGSNYGYTF. As DNA, the CDR3 is TGTGCCAGCAGTGAAGCGCTAGGGACAGGGAGTAACTATGGCTACACCTTC.

This chain links TRBV2 with TRBJ1-1; D may be TRBD1 (6 bases). V gave up 7 bases and J gave up 0 bases, with 15 bases separating them. Germline V gives CDR1 SNHLY, CDR2 FYNNEI. There are 15 residues in the CDR3. CDR3 in amino acids: CASTPRGQMNTEAFF. CDR3 in DNA: TGTGCCAGCACCCCCCGGGGGCAAATGAACACTGAAGCTTTCTTT.